A single sample is the source of the 32 T cell receptor beta chains below, sequenced in a study of control samples from healthy donors and cancer patients. Here immunoSEQ multiplex PCR was the method, and the copy in TCRdb shows in-frame clones only, minus some. Here the sample spans approximately 37,000 clones, about 93% being singletons. Sample: blood. Receptors originate from a woman aged 45 to 65 in good health.

This chain connects TRBV5-6 to TRBJ1-1; D gene unclear. CDR1 is SGHDT and CDR2 is YYEEEE in the germline V gene. Trimming shortened V by 2 bases and J by 2 bases, and 13 bases separated the two germline ends. The CDR3 extends over 15 amino acids. The CDR3 DNA sequence: TGTGCCAGCAGCTTTGGTATCGGGCCCAACACTGAAGCTTTCTTT. Its translation is CASSFGIGPNTEAFF.

The chain links TRBV6-1 to TRBJ2-3; TRBD2 aligns across 12 bases. The V gene end was trimmed by 2 bases and the J gene end by 4 bases; junction bases not matched to a gene: 7. The CDR3 runs to 17 residues. Germline V CDR1 and CDR2: MNHNS, SASEGT. This CDR3 is CASSEFRLAGDADTQYF. The DNA for the CDR3 is TGTGCCAGCAGTGAATTTAGACTAGCGGGGGACGCAGATACGCAGTATTTT.

The chain uses TRBV28 and TRBJ1-5; 12 nucleotides align to TRBD1. V lost 7 bases, J lost 7 bases, and 8 bases stayed unmatched. The CDR3 has 15 residues. From germline, CDR1 is MDHEN and CDR2 SYDVKM. The CDR3 nucleotides read TGTGCCAGCACCCTCCCCGGGACAGGGGGCCAGCCCCAGCATTTT. Translating it yields CASTLPGTGGQPQHF. Full variable domain (rest looked up from reference TRBV28 and TRBJ1-5): DVKVTQSSRYLVKRTGEKVFLECVQDMDHENMFWYRQDPGLGLRLIYFSYDVKMKEKGDIPEGYSVSREKKERFSLILESASTNQTSMYLCASTLPGTGGQPQHFGDGTRLSIL.

V is TRBV9 and J is TRBJ2-6; D call uncertain. Trimming stripped 3 bases from V and 0 bases from J, with 7 bases between. The CDR3 contains 15 residues. Per the germline V gene, CDR1 is SGDLS and CDR2 is YYNGEE. CDR3 DNA sequence: TGTGCCAGCAGCGCCTTTTCCTCTGGGGCCAACGTCCTGACTTTC. Amino acids: CASSAFSSGANVLTF.

The CDR3 DNA follows: TGCGCCAGCAGCCCCGACAGGGTTTCTATGGATGGCTACACCTTC. Amino acids: CASSPDRVSMDGYTF. The chain has TRBV5-1 and TRBJ1-2; 7 bases line up with TRBD1. Trimming removed 4 bases from V and 6 bases from J; junction bases left unmatched: 12. In germline, CDR1 is SGHRS, CDR2 YFSETQ. This CDR3 is built from 15 residues.

DNA for the CDR3: TGTGCCAGCAGCTCCCTGCTAGCGGGGGTAGTAGCCAAAAACATTCAGTACTTC. Protein product: CASSSLLAGVVAKNIQYF. The chain uses TRBV5-6 and TRBJ2-4, with 10 bases lining up with TRBD2. Germline CDR1 and CDR2: SGHDT and YYEEEE. This CDR3 is built from 18 residues. V lost 3 bases and J lost 0; bases outside the gene matches: 9.

J is TRBJ1-6 and V is TRBV12-3 or TRBV12-4; D gene uncertain. V lost 3 bases and J 5 bases, leaving 5 bases between the germline ends. The CDR3 spans 13 residues. Here the CDR3 DNA reads TGTGCCAGCAGTTTTGCAGATAATTCACCCCTCCACTTT. Its translation: CASSFADNSPLHF.

The rearrangement joins TRBV28 to TRBJ2-2; perhaps TRBD2 as D (5 bases). With 6 bases removed from V and 0 bases from J, the gap between germline ends came to 14 bases. From germline, CDR1 is MDHEN and CDR2 SYDVKM. This CDR3 has 16 amino acids. The CDR3 here is CASSHSAASNTGELFF. The CDR3 DNA is TGTGCCAGCAGCCATAGCGCCGCCTCGAACACCGGGGAGCTGTTTTTT.

The genes are TRBV7-3 and TRBJ1-2; D is undetermined. The ends were cut back, 5 bases at V and 5 bases at J, with 21 bases in the middle. CDR3 length: 16 residues. Germline V lookup: CDR1 SGHTA, CDR2 FQGTGA. CDR3 region: CASSAPFGGFAYGYTF. The DNA for the CDR3 is TGTGCCAGCAGCGCCCCGTTCGGCGGATTTGCTTATGGCTACACCTTC.

This chain connects TRBV5-4 to TRBJ1-5; D unresolved. Trimming took 4 bases from V and 7 from J, leaving 12 bases between them. The length of the CDR3 is 13 residues. From germline, CDR1 is SGHNT and CDR2 YYREEE (reference sequence). The CDR3, as DNA: TGTGCCAGCAGCCCCCCCTTAGGGCAGCCCCAGCATTTT. It is translated as CASSPPLGQPQHF. The whole variable domain, remainder taken from reference TRBV5-4 and TRBJ1-5, is ETGVTQSPTHLIKTRGQQVTLRCSSQSGHNTVSWYQQALGQGPQFIFQYYREEENGRGNFPPRFSGLQFPNYSSELNVNALELDDSALYLCASSPPLGQPQHFGDGTRLSIL.

Concerning this clone: The germline gene is not matched at one end of the junction; a read error may be the cause. This rearrangement joins TRBV7-2 to TRBJ1-6; 7 bases fit TRBD1. This CDR3 contains 15 residues. Germline assignment: CDR1 SGHTA and CDR2 FQGNSA. The CDR3 bases are TGTGCCAGCAGCACAACGACAGGGACTAATTCACCCCCCCACTTT. The encoded protein is CASSTTTGTNSPPHF. Full variable domain (remainder filled in from reference TRBV7-2 and TRBJ1-6): GAGVSQSPSNKVTEKGKDVELRCDPISGHTALYWYRQSLGQGLEFLIYFQGNSAPDKSGLPSDRFSAERTGGSVSTLTIQRTQQEDSAVYLCASSTTTGTNSPPHFGNGTRLTVT.

The chain has TRBV28 and TRBJ2-5, with a weak D call TRBD2 (6 bases). The CDR3 covers 13 residues. The germline V and J ends were trimmed by 6 bases and 5 bases, with 13 bases remaining between them. Per the germline V gene, CDR1 is MDHEN and CDR2 is SYDVKM. CDR3: CASRLGGAETQYF. The DNA of the CDR3 is TGTGCCAGCAGGCTAGGCGGGGCGGAGACCCAGTACTTC.

The chain carries TRBV27 and TRBJ1-5, with D tentatively TRBD1 (5 bases). The CDR3 consists of 14 residues. V shed 0 bases and J shed 2 bases, with 5 bases lying between them. CDR1 is MNHEY and CDR2 is SMNVEV in the germline V gene (reference sequence). CDR3 coding DNA: TGTGCCAGCAGTTTATCGGGGGGCAATCAGCCCCAGCATTTT. Protein: CASSLSGGNQPQHF.

This sequence joins TRBV7-8 and TRBJ1-1; D call uncertain. Germline V gene data show CDR1 as SGHVS and CDR2 as FQNEAQ. The CDR3 runs to 15 residues. V was shortened by 5 bases and J by 0 bases, with 13 bases between the two germline ends. The DNA for the CDR3 is TGTGCCAGCAGCCGGACGGTGCGGATGAACACTGAAGCTTTCTTT. Its translation: CASSRTVRMNTEAFF.

This clone was counted only a few times. The rearrangement joins TRBV6-5 to TRBJ1-4; the match to TRBD1 covers 7 bases. The V segment lost 6 bases and the J segment 11 bases; nucleotides outside the gene matches: 6. The CDR3 consists of 12 residues. Germline V gene data show CDR1 as MNHEY and CDR2 as SVGAGI. CDR3 DNA sequence: TGTGCCAGCAGCATGACAGGGAGGAAACTGTTTTTT. Translated, it gives CASSMTGRKLFF.

This clone showed up just once. The rearrangement joins TRBV18 to TRBJ2-3, with TRBD1 matching over 8 bases. CDR1 is KGHSH and CDR2 is LQKENI in the germline V gene. The V gene end was trimmed by 5 bases and the J gene end by 2 bases; junction bases not matched to a gene: 9. CDR3 length: 16 amino acids. The CDR3 DNA follows: TGTGCCAGCTCATCGGGGTGGACAGGGAACACAGATACGCAGTATTTT. This translates into CASSSGWTGNTDTQYF.

The chain has TRBV19 and TRBJ1-5; the D gene is possibly TRBD1 (6 bases). The ends were cut back, 7 bases at V and 7 bases at J, with 11 bases in the middle. Per the germline V gene, CDR1 is LNHDA and CDR2 is SQIVND (reference sequence). This CDR3 is built from 12 residues. CDR3 sequence (DNA): TGTGCCAGTAACGAGGGGGTCCAGCCCCAGCATTTT. Translation gives CASNEGVQPQHF.

V gene TRBV5-4 combines with J gene TRBJ1-2; 9 nucleotides align to TRBD1. In germline, CDR1 is SGHNT, CDR2 YYREEE (reference sequence). The CDR3 totals 14 residues. V gave up 6 bases and J gave up 5 bases; unmatched junction bases: 8. The CDR3 bases are TGTGCCAGCACGCATAGGGACAGGGTGTATGGCTACACCTTC. Its protein is CASTHRDRVYGYTF.

The chain joins TRBV2 to TRBJ1-5, with D possibly TRBD1 on 5 matching bases. This CDR3 comprises 15 residues. CDR1 and CDR2 from the germline V gene are SNHLY and FYNNEI. Trimming shortened V by 6 bases and J by 1 base, and 13 bases separated the two germline ends. CDR3 sequence (DNA): TGTGCCAGCAGGCCCTCGGGGCTCAGCAATCAGCCCCAGCATTTT. Amino acid sequence: CASRPSGLSNQPQHF.

The chain couples TRBV24-1 to TRBJ2-1; 9 nucleotides align to TRBD2. In germline, CDR1 is KGHDR, CDR2 SFDVKD. J lost 0 bases, V lost 1 base, and 6 bases had no gene match. The CDR3 spans 18 residues. CDR3 DNA sequence: TGTGCCACCAGTGATTTTAGGGGCGGGGGGGCCTCCTACAATGAGCAGTTCTTC. This codes for CATSDFRGGGASYNEQFF.

This clone was found once. This chain links TRBV2 with TRBJ2-5; TRBD2 matches 9 bases. J gave up 5 bases and V 3 bases, and 1 base lay outside the gene matches. Germline V CDR1 and CDR2: SNHLY, FYNNEI. This CDR3 comprises 13 residues. The CDR3 bases are TGTGCCAGCAGTGATGGACTAGCGGAGACCCAGTACTTC. Translation: CASSDGLAETQYF.

The chain links TRBV7-6 to TRBJ2-3; 8 nucleotides line up with TRBD2. The CDR3 runs 16 residues. V trimming: 4 bases; J trimming: 1 base; junction bases outside the gene matches: 7. CDR1 is SGHVS, CDR2 FNYEAQ, per germline. The CDR3: CASSYRSGGGTDTQYF. The CDR3 nucleotides are TGTGCCAGCAGCTACCGAAGCGGGGGCGGCACAGATACGCAGTATTTT. Combining the CDR3 with reference TRBV7-6 and TRBJ2-3 gives the whole variable domain GAGVSQSPRYKVTKRGQDVALRCDPISGHVSLYWYRQALGQGPEFLTYFNYEAQQDKSGLPNDRFSAERPEGSISTLTIQRTEQRDSAMYRCASSYRSGGGTDTQYFGPGTRLTVL.

The CDR3 region has the DNA TGTGCCAGCAGCTTAGCGCTCGGACAGGTCAATCAGCCCCAGCATTTT. Translated, it gives CASSLALGQVNQPQHF. The chain carries TRBV7-8 and TRBJ1-5, with 7 positions matching TRBD1. V gave up 0 bases and J gave up 3 bases; unmatched junction bases: 5. The length of the CDR3 is 16 residues. Per the germline V gene, CDR1 is SGHVS and CDR2 is FQNEAQ.

The chain employs TRBV4-1 and TRBJ2-7; the D gene is possibly TRBD1 (5 bases). The CDR3 contains 13 residues. In germline, CDR1 is MGHRA, CDR2 YSYEKL. V was cut by 8 bases and J by 4 bases, with 15 bases left in between. Here the CDR3 DNA reads TGCGCCAGCGGGAAACAGGAAGGTTACGAGCAGTACTTC. Its translation: CASGKQEGYEQYF.

This clone was counted a single time. V and J are TRBV28 and TRBJ1-1; D perhaps matches TRBD1 (6 bases). This CDR3 region has 14 residues. V lost 8 bases and J lost 2, with 15 bases in between. Germline V gene sequence: CDR1 MDHEN, CDR2 SYDVKM. This chain's CDR3 is CASVPPGQNTEAFF. The CDR3 region has the DNA TGTGCCAGCGTACCTCCGGGACAAAACACTGAAGCTTTCTTT.

This clone appeared once. V and J are TRBV7-9 and TRBJ2-3; 8 nucleotides align to TRBD1. V trimming: 0 bases; J trimming: 6 bases; junction bases outside the gene matches: 2. The CDR3 is made up of 14 amino acids. Germline assignment: CDR1 SEHNR and CDR2 FQNEAQ (reference sequence). The CDR3 sequence is CASSLAQGADTQYF. CDR3 DNA sequence: TGTGCCAGCAGCTTAGCCCAGGGGGCTGATACGCAGTATTTT.

This clone turned up a few times. This sequence joins TRBV7-2 and TRBJ2-6; D not certain. Germline lookup yields CDR1 SGHTA and CDR2 FQGNSA. V was pared by 7 bases and J by 0 bases, with 13 bases between. The CDR3 has 16 residues. The CDR3 DNA sequence: TGTGCCAGCACCGAAGGTCGGTTCTCTGGGGCCAACGTCCTGACTTTC. Translation gives CASTEGRFSGANVLTF.

This chain's CDR3 is CATRDRVSENTEAFF. CDR3 DNA sequence: TGTGCCACCAGGGACAGGGTATCGGAGAACACTGAAGCTTTCTTT. This chain links TRBV6-5 with TRBJ1-1, with TRBD1 matching over 9 bases. This CDR3 contains 15 residues. Losses at the gene ends were 10 bases for V and 1 base for J; bases not matched to a gene: 10. The V gene's germline CDR1 is MNHEY and CDR2 SVGAGI.

The chain joins TRBV28 to TRBJ1-6; D is unclear. Germline V lookup: CDR1 MDHEN, CDR2 SYDVKM. The CDR3 is made up of 16 amino acids. V gave up 2 bases and J gave up 6 bases, with 14 bases separating them. This CDR3 is CASSLDLGTLNSPLHF. The CDR3 bases are TGTGCCAGCAGTTTAGATTTGGGAACCCTTAATTCACCCCTCCACTTT.

The CDR3 DNA is TGTGCCAGCAGTTACGGGGGCCCGGATACGCAGTATTTT. Protein product: CASSYGGPDTQYF. The chain recombines TRBV6-5 with TRBJ2-3, with a possible D match to TRBD1 (6 bases). Trimming removed 2 bases at V and 6 bases at J, with 9 bases between. CDR3 size: 13 residues. CDR1 and CDR2 from the germline V gene are MNHEY and SVGAGI.

This clone was observed once. The chain is built from TRBV9 and TRBJ1-2; TRBD1 is a possible D gene (5 bases). The CDR3 loop spans 16 amino acids. V lost 3 bases, J lost 3 bases, and 18 bases lay in between. CDR1 and CDR2 from the germline V gene are SGDLS and YYNGEE. The CDR3 bases are TGTGCCAGCAGCGAGAGCCATAGGGCAGGGTACTATGGCTACACCTTC. Translation: CASSESHRAGYYGYTF. The full variable domain, rest sourced from reference TRBV9 and TRBJ1-2, is DSGVTQTPKHLITATGQRVTLRCSPRSGDLSVYWYQQSLDQGLQFLIQYYNGEERAKGNILERFSAQQFPDLHSELNLSSLELGDSALYFCASSESHRAGYYGYTFGSGTRLTVV.

This clone was counted a single time. The chain carries TRBV18 and TRBJ1-1; the match to TRBD1 covers 8 bases. The V segment lost 3 bases and the J segment 2 bases; nucleotides outside the gene matches: 5. Per germline, CDR1 KGHSH and CDR2 LQKENI. The CDR3 contains 15 residues. The chain's CDR3 is CASSPEGQANTEAFF. For the CDR3, the DNA is TGTGCCAGCTCACCCGAGGGACAGGCTAACACTGAAGCTTTCTTT.